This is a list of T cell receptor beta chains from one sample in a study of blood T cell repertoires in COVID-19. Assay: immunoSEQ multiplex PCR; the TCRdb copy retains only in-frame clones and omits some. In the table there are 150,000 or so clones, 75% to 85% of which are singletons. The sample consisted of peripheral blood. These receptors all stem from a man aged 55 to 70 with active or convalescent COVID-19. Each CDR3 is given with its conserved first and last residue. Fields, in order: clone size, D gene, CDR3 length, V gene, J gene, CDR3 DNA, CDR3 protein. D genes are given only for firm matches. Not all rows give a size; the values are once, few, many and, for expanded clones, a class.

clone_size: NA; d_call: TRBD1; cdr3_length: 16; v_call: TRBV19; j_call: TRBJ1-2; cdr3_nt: TGTGCCAGTCTCAATACGGACAGGGGAGAAAACTATGGCTACACCTTC; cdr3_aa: CASLNTDRGENYGYTF
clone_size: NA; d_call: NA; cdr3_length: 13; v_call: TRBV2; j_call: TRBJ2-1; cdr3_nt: TGTGCCAGCAGCCCCGGGGGCTACAATGAGCAGTTCTTC; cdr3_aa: CASSPGGYNEQFF
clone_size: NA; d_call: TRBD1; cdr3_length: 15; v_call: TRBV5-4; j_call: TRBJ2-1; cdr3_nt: TGTGCCAGCAGCCTTGACAGGGCCTCCTACAATGAGCAGTTCTTC; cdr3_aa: CASSLDRASYNEQFF
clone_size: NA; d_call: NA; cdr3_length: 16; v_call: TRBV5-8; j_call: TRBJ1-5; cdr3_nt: TGTGCCAGCAGCCCTCGGTCCGGGACAAGTAATCAGCCCCAGCATTTT; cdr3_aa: CASSPRSGTSNQPQHF
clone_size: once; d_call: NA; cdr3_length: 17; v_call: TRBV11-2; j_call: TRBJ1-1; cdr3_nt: TGTGCCAGCAGCTTTCGGGCAGGACAAGATAAAAACACTGAAGCTTTCTTT; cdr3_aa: CASSFRAGQDKNTEAFF
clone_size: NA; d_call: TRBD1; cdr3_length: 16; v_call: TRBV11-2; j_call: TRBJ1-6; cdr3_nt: TGTGCCAGCAGCTCCCAAAGGGTAGGGGGCAACTCACCCCTCCACTTT; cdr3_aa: CASSSQRVGGNSPLHF
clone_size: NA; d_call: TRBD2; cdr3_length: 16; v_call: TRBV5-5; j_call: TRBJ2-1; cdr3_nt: TGTGCCAGCAGCTATGGACTAGCGGGGGCCTACAATGAGCAGTTCTTC; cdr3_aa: CASSYGLAGAYNEQFF
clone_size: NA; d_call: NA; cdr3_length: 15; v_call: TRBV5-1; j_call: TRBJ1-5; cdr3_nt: TGCGCCAGCAGCTATGGGCAGGGTAGCAATCAGCCCCAGCATTTT; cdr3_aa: CASSYGQGSNQPQHF
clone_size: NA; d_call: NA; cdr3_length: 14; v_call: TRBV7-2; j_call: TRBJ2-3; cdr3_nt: TGTGCCAGCAGCTTAGACCGCTCGCGGGATACGCAGTATTTT; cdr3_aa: CASSLDRSRDTQYF
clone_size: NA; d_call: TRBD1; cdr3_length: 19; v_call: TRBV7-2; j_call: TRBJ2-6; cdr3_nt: TGTGCCAGCAGCTTAAAGGCTCCGGGACAGATCTCTGGGGCCAACGTCCTGACTTTC; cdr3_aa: CASSLKAPGQISGANVLTF
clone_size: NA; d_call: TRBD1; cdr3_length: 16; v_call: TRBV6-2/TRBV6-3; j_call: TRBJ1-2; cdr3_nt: TGTGCCAGCAGTTACAGAGGGGACAGGGCTAACTATGGCTACACCTTC; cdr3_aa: CASSYRGDRANYGYTF
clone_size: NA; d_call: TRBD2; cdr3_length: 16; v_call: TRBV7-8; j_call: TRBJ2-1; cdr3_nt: TGTGCCAGCAGCAGGGGGACTAGCGGAAACTACAATGAGCAGTTCTTC; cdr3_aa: CASSRGTSGNYNEQFF
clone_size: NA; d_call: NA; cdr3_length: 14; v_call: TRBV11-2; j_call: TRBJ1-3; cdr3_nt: TGTGCCAGCAGCTTAGGCGACTCTGGAAACACCATATATTTT; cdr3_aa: CASSLGDSGNTIYF
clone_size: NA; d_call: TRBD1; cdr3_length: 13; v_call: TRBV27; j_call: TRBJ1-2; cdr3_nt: TGTGCCAGCAGTTTTCAGGGGGACTATGGCTACACCTTC; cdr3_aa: CASSFQGDYGYTF
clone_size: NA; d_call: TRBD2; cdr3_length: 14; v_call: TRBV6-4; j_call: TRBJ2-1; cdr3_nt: TGTGCCAGCAGTAGGGGAGGGTCCTACAATGAGCAGTTCTTC; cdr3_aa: CASSRGGSYNEQFF
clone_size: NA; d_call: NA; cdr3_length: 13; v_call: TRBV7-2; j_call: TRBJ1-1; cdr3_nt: TGTGCCAGCAGCTTAGCTGGGGCAGGACGAGCTTTCTTT; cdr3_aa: CASSLAGAGRAFF
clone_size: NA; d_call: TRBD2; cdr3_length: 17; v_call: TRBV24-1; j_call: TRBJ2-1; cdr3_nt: TGTGCCACCAGTGATGTCAATCGACTAGCGGGAGTGAATGAGCAGTTCTTC; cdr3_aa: CATSDVNRLAGVNEQFF
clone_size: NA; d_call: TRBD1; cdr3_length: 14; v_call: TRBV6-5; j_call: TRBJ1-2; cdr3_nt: TGTGCCAGCAGTTGGGACAGGGGATCGTCTGGCTACACCTTC; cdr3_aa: CASSWDRGSSGYTF
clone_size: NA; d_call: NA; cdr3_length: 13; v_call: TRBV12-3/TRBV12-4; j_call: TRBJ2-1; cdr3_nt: TGTGCCAGCAGTTTGGGGCAGGGCTATGAGCAGTTCTTC; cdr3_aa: CASSLGQGYEQFF
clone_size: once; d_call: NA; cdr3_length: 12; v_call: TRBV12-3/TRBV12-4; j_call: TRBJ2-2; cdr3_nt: TGTGCCAGCAGTTCACATACCGGGGAGCTGTTTTTT; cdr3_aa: CASSSHTGELFF
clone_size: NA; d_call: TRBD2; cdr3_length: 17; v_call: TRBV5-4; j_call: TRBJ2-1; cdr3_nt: TGTGCCAGCAGCTTGGATGCGGGAGGGCCCTCGTACAATGAGCAGTTCTTC; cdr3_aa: CASSLDAGGPSYNEQFF
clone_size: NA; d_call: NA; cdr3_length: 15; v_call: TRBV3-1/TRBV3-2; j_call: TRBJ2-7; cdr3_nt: TGTGCCAGCAGCCAATTAAGACAGTCTACCTACGAGCAGTACTTC; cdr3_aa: CASSQLRQSTYEQYF
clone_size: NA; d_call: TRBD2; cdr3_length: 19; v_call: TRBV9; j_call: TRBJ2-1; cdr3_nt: TGTGCCAGCAGCCCCGGCGTTAGCGGGGGGCAGAGCTCCTACAATGAGCAGTTCTTC; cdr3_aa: CASSPGVSGGQSSYNEQFF
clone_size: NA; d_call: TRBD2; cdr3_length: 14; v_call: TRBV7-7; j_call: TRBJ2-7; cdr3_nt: TGTGCCAGCGCCCAACTAGCGGGAGTGAGCGAGCAGTACTTC; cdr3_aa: CASAQLAGVSEQYF
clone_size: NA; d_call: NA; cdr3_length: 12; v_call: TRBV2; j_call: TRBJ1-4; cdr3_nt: TGTGCCAGCAGACCGGGACTTGAAAAACTGTTTTTT; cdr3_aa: CASRPGLEKLFF
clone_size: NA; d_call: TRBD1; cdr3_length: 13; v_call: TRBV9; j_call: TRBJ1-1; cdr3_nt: TGTGCCAGCACCCTGGACAGGGGGGATGAAGCTTTCTTT; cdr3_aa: CASTLDRGDEAFF
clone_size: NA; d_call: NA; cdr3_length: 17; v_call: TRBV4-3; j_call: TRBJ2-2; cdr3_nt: TGCGCCAGCAGCCAAGATGCGGGCGGCGCGAACACCGGGGAGCTGTTTTTT; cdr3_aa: CASSQDAGGANTGELFF
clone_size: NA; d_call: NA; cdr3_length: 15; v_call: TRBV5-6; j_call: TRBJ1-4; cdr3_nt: TGTGCCAGCAGCTCGTTACAGGGAAGGAGAGAAAAACTGTTTTTT; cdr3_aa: CASSSLQGRREKLFF
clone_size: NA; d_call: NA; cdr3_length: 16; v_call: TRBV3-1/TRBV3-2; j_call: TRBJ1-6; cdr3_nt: TGTGCCAGCAGCCAAGATAGAGGGTATAGGAATTCACCCCTCCACTTT; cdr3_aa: CASSQDRGYRNSPLHF
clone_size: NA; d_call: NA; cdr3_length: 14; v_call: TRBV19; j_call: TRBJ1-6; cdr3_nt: TGTGCCAGTAGTATGGGGGGTGTTAATTCACCCCTCCACTTT; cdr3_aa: CASSMGGVNSPLHF
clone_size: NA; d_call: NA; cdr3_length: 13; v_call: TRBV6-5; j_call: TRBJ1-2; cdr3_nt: TGTGCCAGCAAGCGGACGGAGAACTATGGCTACACCTTC; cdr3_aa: CASKRTENYGYTF
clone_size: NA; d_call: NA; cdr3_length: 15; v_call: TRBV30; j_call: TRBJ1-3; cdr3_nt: TGTGCCTGGGGCCGCGAGCGGGGCTCTGGAAACACCATATATTTT; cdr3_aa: CAWGRERGSGNTIYF
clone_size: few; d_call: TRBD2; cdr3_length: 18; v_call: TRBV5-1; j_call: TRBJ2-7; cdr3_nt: TGCGCCAGCAGCCCCCGAACTATGACTGGACTAGTCGTTGGCGAGCAGTACTTC; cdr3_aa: CASSPRTMTGLVVGEQYF
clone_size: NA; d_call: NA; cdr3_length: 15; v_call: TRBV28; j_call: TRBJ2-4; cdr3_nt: TGTGCCAGCAGTTCTCAGACTGGGGCTAAAAACATTCAGTACTTC; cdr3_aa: CASSSQTGAKNIQYF
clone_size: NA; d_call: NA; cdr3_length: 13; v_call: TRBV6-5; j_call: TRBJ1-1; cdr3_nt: TGTGCCAGCAGTTATTCAGCGTACACTGAAGCTTTCTTT; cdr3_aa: CASSYSAYTEAFF
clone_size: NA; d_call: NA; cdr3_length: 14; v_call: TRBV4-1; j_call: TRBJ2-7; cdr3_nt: TGCGCCAGCAGCCAAAAGGAACACTCGGGAGTGCAGTACTTC; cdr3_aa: CASSQKEHSGVQYF
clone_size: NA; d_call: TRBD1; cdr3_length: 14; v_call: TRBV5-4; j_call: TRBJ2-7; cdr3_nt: TGTGCCAGCAGCCTAGGGGACAGGACCTACGAGCAGTACTTC; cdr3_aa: CASSLGDRTYEQYF
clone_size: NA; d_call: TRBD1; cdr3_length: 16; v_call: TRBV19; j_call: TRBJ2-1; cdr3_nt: TGTGCCAGTAGTACGTACAGGGGGCGCTCCTACAATGAGCAGTTCTTC; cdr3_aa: CASSTYRGRSYNEQFF
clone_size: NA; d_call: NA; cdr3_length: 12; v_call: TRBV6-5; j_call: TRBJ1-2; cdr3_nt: TGTTCCAGGGCGGAGGGCAACTATGGCTACACCTTC; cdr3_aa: CSRAEGNYGYTF
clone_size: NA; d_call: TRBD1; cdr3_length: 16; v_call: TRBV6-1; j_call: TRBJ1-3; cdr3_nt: TGTGCCAGCAGTGAAGGACAGGGTGTGAAAGGAAACACCATATATTTT; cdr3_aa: CASSEGQGVKGNTIYF
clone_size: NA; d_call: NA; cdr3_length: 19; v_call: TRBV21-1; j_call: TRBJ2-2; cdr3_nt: TGTGCCAGCAGCAAATGGTTAACTCAGGGGGCACCGAACACCGGGGAGCTGTTTTTT; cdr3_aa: CASSKWLTQGAPNTGELFF
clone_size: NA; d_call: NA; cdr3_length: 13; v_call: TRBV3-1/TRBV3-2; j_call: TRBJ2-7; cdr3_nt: TGTGCCAGCAGCCGTCCAGGTCTTTACGAGCAGTACTTC; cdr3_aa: CASSRPGLYEQYF
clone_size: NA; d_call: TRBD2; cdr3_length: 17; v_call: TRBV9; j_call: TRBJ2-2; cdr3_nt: TGTGCCAGCAGCGTTTCGCGACTAGCGTCGAACACCGGGGAGCTGTTTTTT; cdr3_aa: CASSVSRLASNTGELFF
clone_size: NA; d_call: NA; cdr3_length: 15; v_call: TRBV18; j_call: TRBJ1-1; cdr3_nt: TGTGCCAGCTCATTAGACGGGTACATGAACACTGAAGCTTTCTTT; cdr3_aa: CASSLDGYMNTEAFF
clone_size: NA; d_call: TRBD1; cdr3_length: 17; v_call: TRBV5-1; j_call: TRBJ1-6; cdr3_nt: TGCGCCAGCAGCCCCAGGCCCGGGACAGGGAACAATTCACCCCTCCACTTT; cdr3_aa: CASSPRPGTGNNSPLHF
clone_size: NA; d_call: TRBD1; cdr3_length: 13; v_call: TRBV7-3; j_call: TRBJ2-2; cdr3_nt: TGTGCCAGCAGCCGTGACAGGGCCGGGGAGCTGTTTTTT; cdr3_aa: CASSRDRAGELFF
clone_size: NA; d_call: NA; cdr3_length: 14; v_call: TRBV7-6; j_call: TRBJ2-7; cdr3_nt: TGTGCCAGCAGCGAGCTAGCGTCGACCTACGAGCAGTACTTC; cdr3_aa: CASSELASTYEQYF